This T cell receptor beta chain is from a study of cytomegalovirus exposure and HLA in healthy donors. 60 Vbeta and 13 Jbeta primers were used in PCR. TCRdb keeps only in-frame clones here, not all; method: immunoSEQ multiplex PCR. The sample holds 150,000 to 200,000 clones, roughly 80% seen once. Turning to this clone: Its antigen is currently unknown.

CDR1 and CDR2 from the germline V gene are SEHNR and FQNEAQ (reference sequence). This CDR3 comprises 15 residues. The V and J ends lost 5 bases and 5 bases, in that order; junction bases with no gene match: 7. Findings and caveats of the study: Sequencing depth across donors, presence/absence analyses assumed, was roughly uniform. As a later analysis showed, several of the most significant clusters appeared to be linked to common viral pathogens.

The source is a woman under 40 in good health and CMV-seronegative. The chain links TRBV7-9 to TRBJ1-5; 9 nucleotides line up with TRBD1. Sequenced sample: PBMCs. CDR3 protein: CASSQGQGFDQPQHF. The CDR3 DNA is TGTGCCAGCAGCCAAGGACAGGGGTTCGATCAGCCCCAGCATTTT. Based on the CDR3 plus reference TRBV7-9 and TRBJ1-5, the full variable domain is DTGVSQNPRHKITKRGQNVTFRCDPISEHNRLYWYRQTLGQGPEFLTYFQNEAQLEKSRLLSDRFSAERPKGSFSTLEIQRTEQGDSAMYLCASSQGQGFDQPQHFGDGTRLSIL.